This TCR beta chain was sequenced in a study of blood T cell repertoires in COVID-19. Produced via immunoSEQ multiplex PCR; TCRdb's table is partial and in-frame only. The repertoire consists of a few hundred thousand clones, with less than 90% occurring once and the leading ten covering roughly 5.8%. The CDR3 extends over 15 amino acids. Germline V gene data show CDR1 as GTSNPN and CDR2 as SVGIG (reference sequence). J gave up 2 bases and V 0 bases, and 7 bases lay outside the gene matches. The sequenced sample was peripheral blood. The receptor was derived from a man in his 60s with acute or convalescent COVID-19. The chain recombines TRBV30 with TRBJ2-7; the match to TRBD2 covers 7 bases. The CDR3 DNA is TGTGCCTGGAGTGTACTAGCGCCGGGTCCCTACGAGCAGTACTTC. It encodes CAWSVLAPGPYEQYF. The full variable domain, its missing parts supplied by reference TRBV30 and TRBJ2-7, is SQTIHQWPATLVQPVGSPLSLECTVEGTSNPNLYWYRQAAGRGLQLLFYSVGIGQISSEVPQNLSASRPQDRQFILSSKKLLLSDSGFYLCAWSVLAPGPYEQYFGPGTRLTVT.